These T cell receptor beta chains were read from a single sample in a study of T cell responses to AZD1222 COVID-19 vaccine. Here immunoSEQ multiplex PCR was the method, and the copy in TCRdb shows in-frame clones only, minus some. The sample lists 58,000 or so clones; around 88% were seen once. The starting material was peripheral blood, obtained 28 days after the second AZD1222 dose. These receptor sequences come from an adult who received the AZD1222 COVID-19 vaccine. CDR3s include the opening cysteine and the closing phenylalanine or tryptophan. A D gene is named only where the DNA matches it firmly. Where a row states a size, it is once, few, many or the class of an expanded clone; other rows omit it.

D gene: .; J gene: TRBJ1-1; clone size: .; V gene: TRBV5-1; CDR3 DNA: TGCGCCAGCAGCCTATTTGACGGGAACACTGAAGCTTTCTTT; CDR3 protein: CASSLFDGNTEAFF
D gene: .; J gene: TRBJ1-1; clone size: .; V gene: TRBV19; CDR3 DNA: TGTGCCAGTAGCACTCGGACAAACGGGAACACTGAAGCTTTCTTT; CDR3 protein: CASSTRTNGNTEAFF
D gene: TRBD2; J gene: TRBJ2-2; clone size: .; V gene: TRBV19; CDR3 DNA: TGTGCCAGTTTCCCCGGACTAGCGGGGGGTTACACCGGGGAGCTGTTTTTT; CDR3 protein: CASFPGLAGGYTGELFF
D gene: .; J gene: TRBJ2-7; clone size: .; V gene: TRBV19; CDR3 DNA: TGTGCCAGTAGTATCGCGGCCAGGAGCTCCTACGAGCAGTACTTC; CDR3 protein: CASSIAARSSYEQYF
D gene: .; J gene: TRBJ2-7; clone size: .; V gene: TRBV7-2; CDR3 DNA: TGTGCCAGCAGCTTAGTAGCGGCAGGGTCCTACGAGCAGTACTTC; CDR3 protein: CASSLVAAGSYEQYF
D gene: .; J gene: TRBJ1-2; clone size: .; V gene: TRBV19; CDR3 DNA: TGTGCCAGTAGGCCCACCGGGGAGGTCAGCTATGGCTACACCTTC; CDR3 protein: CASRPTGEVSYGYTF
D gene: TRBD2; J gene: TRBJ2-5; clone size: .; V gene: TRBV3-1/TRBV3-2; CDR3 DNA: TGTGCCAGCAGCCAAGAGCTAGCGGGGCCGGAAGAGACCCAGTACTTC; CDR3 protein: CASSQELAGPEETQYF
D gene: TRBD1; J gene: TRBJ2-7; clone size: .; V gene: TRBV27; CDR3 DNA: TGTGCCAGCAGTTGGGGACAGGGAGGAACTGGTTGCTTC; CDR3 protein: CASSWGQGGTGCF
D gene: .; J gene: TRBJ2-7; clone size: .; V gene: TRBV7-2; CDR3 DNA: TGTGCCAGCAGCGCACCGGGACTGACGTCCTACGAGCAGTACTTC; CDR3 protein: CASSAPGLTSYEQYF
D gene: TRBD1; J gene: TRBJ1-4; clone size: .; V gene: TRBV3-1/TRBV3-2; CDR3 DNA: TGTGCCAGCAGCCCAAGGGACAGGGGGAACAAACTGTTTTTT; CDR3 protein: CASSPRDRGNKLFF
D gene: .; J gene: TRBJ1-2; clone size: .; V gene: TRBV12-3/TRBV12-4; CDR3 DNA: TGTGCCAGCAGTTTCGCCGGATACTATGGCTACACCTTC; CDR3 protein: CASSFAGYYGYTF
D gene: .; J gene: TRBJ2-1; clone size: .; V gene: TRBV7-3; CDR3 DNA: TGTGCCAGCAGCTTAAGGGCGCACAATGAGCAGTTCTTC; CDR3 protein: CASSLRAHNEQFF
D gene: .; J gene: TRBJ1-5; clone size: .; V gene: TRBV6-5; CDR3 DNA: TGTGCCAGCCGAGAGGGTTGGGGCAATCAGCCCCAGCATTTT; CDR3 protein: CASREGWGNQPQHF
D gene: .; J gene: TRBJ2-3; clone size: once; V gene: TRBV24-1; CDR3 DNA: TGTGCCACCAGTGACCAGGGCAGTAGCACAGATACGCAGTATTTT; CDR3 protein: CATSDQGSSTDTQYF
D gene: TRBD1; J gene: TRBJ2-5; clone size: .; V gene: TRBV7-9; CDR3 DNA: TGTGCCAGCAGCTTACTCGCGACAGGGAGAGGCCGGGAGACCCAGTACTTC; CDR3 protein: CASSLLATGRGRETQYF
D gene: TRBD1; J gene: TRBJ1-2; clone size: .; V gene: TRBV6-5; CDR3 DNA: TGTGCCAGCTATAGGACAGGCACGGGGGGCTACACCTTC; CDR3 protein: CASYRTGTGGYTF
D gene: .; J gene: TRBJ1-1; clone size: .; V gene: TRBV4-1; CDR3 DNA: TGCGCCAGCAGCCAGGGTATTGAAGCTTTCTTT; CDR3 protein: CASSQGIEAFF
D gene: .; J gene: TRBJ2-5; clone size: .; V gene: TRBV25-1; CDR3 DNA: TGTGCCAGCACCAACGGAGCCCAAGAGACCCAGTACTTC; CDR3 protein: CASTNGAQETQYF
D gene: .; J gene: TRBJ1-4; clone size: .; V gene: TRBV24-1; CDR3 DNA: TGTGCCACCAGGCAACTAGGACAGTTTAATGAAAAACTGTTTTTT; CDR3 protein: CATRQLGQFNEKLFF
D gene: TRBD1; J gene: TRBJ1-4; clone size: .; V gene: TRBV4-1; CDR3 DNA: TGCGCCAGCAGCCAGGGAACAGGGGCAAGGCATGAAAAACTGTTTTTT; CDR3 protein: CASSQGTGARHEKLFF
D gene: .; J gene: TRBJ2-1; clone size: .; V gene: TRBV15; CDR3 DNA: TGTGCCACCAGCAGAGATCCCCGGGATGAGCAGTTCTTC; CDR3 protein: CATSRDPRDEQFF
D gene: TRBD2; J gene: TRBJ2-7; clone size: once; V gene: TRBV7-2; CDR3 DNA: TGTGCCAGCAGCGGGGGAGGACTAGCGGGATCTTGGGAGCAGTACTTC; CDR3 protein: CASSGGGLAGSWEQYF
D gene: .; J gene: TRBJ1-1; clone size: once; V gene: TRBV28; CDR3 DNA: TGTGCCAGCAGCCCACGGGGGCAGGGAGAAGCTTTCTTT; CDR3 protein: CASSPRGQGEAFF
D gene: .; J gene: TRBJ1-1; clone size: .; V gene: TRBV21-1; CDR3 DNA: TGTGCCAGCAAAGGGACAGGGACGAACACTGAAGCTTTCTTT; CDR3 protein: CASKGTGTNTEAFF
D gene: .; J gene: TRBJ2-7; clone size: .; V gene: TRBV18; CDR3 DNA: TGTGCCAGCTCACGGATCACAGGTGGTTCCTACGAGCAGTACTTC; CDR3 protein: CASSRITGGSYEQYF
D gene: TRBD2; J gene: TRBJ2-7; clone size: .; V gene: TRBV19; CDR3 DNA: TGTGCCAGTAGTATCTCTGCGGGAGCTGTCTACGAGCAGTACTTC; CDR3 protein: CASSISAGAVYEQYF
D gene: .; J gene: TRBJ2-1; clone size: .; V gene: TRBV7-9; CDR3 DNA: TGTGCCAGCAGCTTAGGAGGTGAGCAGTTCTTC; CDR3 protein: CASSLGGEQFF
D gene: .; J gene: TRBJ1-1; clone size: once; V gene: TRBV5-8; CDR3 DNA: TGTGCCAGCAGCTTGACCCCAGGTCGTAGGACTGAAGCTTTCTTT; CDR3 protein: CASSLTPGRRTEAFF
D gene: TRBD1; J gene: TRBJ2-1; clone size: .; V gene: TRBV11-2; CDR3 DNA: TGTGCCAGCAGCTTACCCCCCGGGACAGGGTATGAGCAGTTCTTC; CDR3 protein: CASSLPPGTGYEQFF
D gene: .; J gene: TRBJ2-1; clone size: .; V gene: TRBV10-3; CDR3 DNA: TGTGCCATCGGAAGTACGGATGAGCAGTTCTTC; CDR3 protein: CAIGSTDEQFF
D gene: .; J gene: TRBJ2-7; clone size: .; V gene: TRBV3-1/TRBV3-2; CDR3 DNA: TGTGCCAGCAGCCGGGCTGGGACCGTTTCTTACGAGCAGTACTTC; CDR3 protein: CASSRAGTVSYEQYF
D gene: TRBD1; J gene: TRBJ1-6; clone size: .; V gene: TRBV6-5; CDR3 DNA: TGTGCCAGCAGTTACGGGGGACAGGGTATATCCCCCCTCCACTTT; CDR3 protein: CASSYGGQGISPLHF
D gene: .; J gene: TRBJ1-2; clone size: .; V gene: TRBV6-1; CDR3 DNA: TGTGCCAGCAGTGAAGCGCGGTTGGGGGGGCGCGGATATGGCTACACCTTC; CDR3 protein: CASSEARLGGRGYGYTF
D gene: TRBD1; J gene: TRBJ1-2; clone size: .; V gene: TRBV28; CDR3 DNA: TGTGCCAGCAGTTTATGGACAGGGCTCTTTAACTATGGCTACACCTTC; CDR3 protein: CASSLWTGLFNYGYTF
D gene: .; J gene: TRBJ1-1; clone size: .; V gene: TRBV5-1; CDR3 DNA: TGCGCCAGCAGCCTATCGTCCGGGACGGTGAACACTGAAGCTTTCTTT; CDR3 protein: CASSLSSGTVNTEAFF
D gene: TRBD1; J gene: TRBJ2-7; clone size: .; V gene: TRBV10-3; CDR3 DNA: TGTGCCATCGGAACCGGGACAGGGTACTTGGTGCAGTACTTC; CDR3 protein: CAIGTGTGYLVQYF